A single sample is the source of the 15 T cell receptor beta chains below, sequenced in a study of T cells after yellow fever vaccination (dated by TCRdb to about 2019). Library generation was performed with 5' RACE. Sequencing instrument: Illumina NovaSeq 6000. In-frame beta chains were kept once TCRdb had trimmed the public reads at Q25 with fastp and called clones with MiXCR. Duplicate CDR3 protein sequences are folded into a single record with the most common DNA and genes. This sample lists 100,000 to 150,000 distinct CDR3 sequences; 8.9% were detected once. The ten top clones hold approximately 39% of the sample. The treatment or condition tag for this specimen amounts to: live attenuated yellow fever vaccine strain. The sequencing here drew on CD8+ T cells sorted from PBMCs, taken on the day of the yellow fever booster vaccination. The receptors were gathered from a man between 18 and 35 years old who received the YFV17D yellow fever vaccine.

This clonotype has a handful of counts. No conserved phenylalanine or tryptophan is present at the end of the CDR3, so a read error is the likely explanation. No DNA is shown, since the ends of the CDR3 on it are uncertain; the CDR3 is the one TCRdb lists. The chain recombines TRBV7-9 with TRBJ2-5; the table's TRBD1 call for D was not verified on the DNA. With termini counted, the CDR3 has 15 amino acids. The germline V gene has CDR1 SEHNR and CDR2 FQNEAQ (reference sequence). This chain's CDR3 is CASSPPPEQRDPVHL.

This clonotype occurred a few times. This rearrangement joins TRBV7-9 to TRBJ1-2, with D uncertain. Germline CDR1 is SEHNR and CDR2 is FQNEAQ (reference sequence). The germline V and J ends were trimmed by 0 bases and 1 base, with 3 bases remaining between them. The CDR3 runs 13 residues. The CDR3 here is CASSLANNYGYTF. CDR3 sequence (DNA): TGTGCCAGCAGCTTAGCTAATAACTATGGCTACACCTTC.

Only a few counts were recorded for this clonotype. The genes are TRBV7-9 and TRBJ2-5; D unclear. V was clipped by 5 bases and J by 2 bases, with 9 bases between them. This CDR3 is 13 amino acids long. Germline V gene lookup returns CDR1 SEHNR and CDR2 FQNEAQ (reference sequence). The CDR3 reads CASSPVGQETQYF. The DNA of the CDR3 is TGTGCCAGCAGCCCTGTTGGGCAAGAGACCCAGTACTTC. The variable domain in full, with the rest retrieved from reference TRBV7-9 and TRBJ2-5, is DTGVSQNPRHKITKRGQNVTFRCDPISEHNRLYWYRQTLGQGPEFLTYFQNEAQLEKSRLLSDRFSAERPKGSFSTLEIQRTEQGDSAMYLCASSPVGQETQYFGPGTRLLVL.

The chain carries TRBV6-6 and TRBJ2-1, with 7 positions matching TRBD1. The CDR3 covers 16 residues. V dropped 2 bases and J dropped 8; count of bases not matched to a gene: 12. Germline lookup yields CDR1 MNHNY and CDR2 SVGAGI (reference sequence). The CDR3, as DNA: TGTGCCAGCAGTTACACCGGACAGGCCCCGAGGGATGAGCAGTTCTTC. Translation: CASSYTGQAPRDEQFF.

This clonotype was observed a handful of times. V is TRBV18 and J is TRBJ1-1; D unresolved. In germline, CDR1 is KGHSH, CDR2 LQKENI. This CDR3 has 15 amino acids. The V end lost 2 bases, the J end lost 3 bases, and 13 bases lay between the germline ends. The CDR3 here is CASSPWSGEYTEAFF. The DNA of the CDR3 is TGTGCCAGCTCACCATGGAGTGGGGAGTACACTGAAGCTTTCTTT.

The V call is TRBV4-1, the J call TRBJ2-1; weak D call: TRBD2 (7 bases). Germline V lookup: CDR1 MGHRA, CDR2 YSYEKL. The CDR3 consists of 16 residues. The V and J ends lost 1 base and 1 base respectively, with 11 bases between them. CDR3 nucleotides: TGCGCCAGCAGCCAAGGAGGGGGGGGATCCTACAATGAGCAGTTCTTC. As protein: CASSQGGGGSYNEQFF.

The rearrangement uses TRBV4-3 and TRBJ2-7; the D call may be TRBD1 or TRBD2 (6 bases each). This CDR3 has 12 amino acids. Germline CDR1 reads LGHNA; CDR2 reads YSLEER. The V and J ends lost 4 bases and 6 bases respectively, with 10 bases between them. CDR3 nucleotides: TGCGCCAGCAGCCTCGGGGGCCTCGAGCAGTACTTC. Its translation: CASSLGGLEQYF.

This clonotype has only a few counts. The V and J genes are TRBV7-9 and TRBJ2-2; D unresolved. V was cut by 5 bases and J by 6 bases, with 7 bases left in between. From germline, CDR1 is SEHNR and CDR2 FQNEAQ (reference sequence). The CDR3 loop spans 12 amino acids. The CDR3 DNA sequence: TGTGCCAGCAGCCCTCCCCCCGGGGAGCTGTTTTTT. Translating gives CASSPPPGELFF. Drawing the rest from reference TRBV7-9 and TRBJ2-2, the complete variable domain is DTGVSQNPRHKITKRGQNVTFRCDPISEHNRLYWYRQTLGQGPEFLTYFQNEAQLEKSRLLSDRFSAERPKGSFSTLEIQRTEQGDSAMYLCASSPPPGELFFGEGSRLTVL.

This clonotype has more than one count but fewer than ten. The chain joins TRBV6-2 or TRBV6-3 to TRBJ2-5; TRBD1 is a possible D gene (5 bases). Germline V gene lookup returns CDR1 MNHEY and CDR2 SVGEGT. This CDR3 contains 14 residues. V lost 1 base, J lost 2 bases, and 8 bases lay in between. The CDR3 region has the DNA TGTGCCAGCAGTTACTGGACACTACAAGAGACCCAGTACTTC. Translating it yields CASSYWTLQETQYF.

The V gene is TRBV20-1, the J gene TRBJ2-1; D possibly corresponds to TRBD2 (5 bases). This CDR3 spans 13 amino acids. V was shortened by 6 bases and J by 6 bases, with 15 bases between the two germline ends. Germline lookup yields CDR1 DFQATT and CDR2 SNEGSKA (reference sequence). CDR3 nucleotides: TGCAGTGCCATCCCCACTAGAATCAATGAGCAGTTCTTC. This sequence encodes CSAIPTRINEQFF.

The sample holds a few counts of this clonotype. The rearrangement uses TRBV7-9 and TRBJ2-3; 11 bases match TRBD2. Looked up from germline, CDR1 is SEHNR and CDR2 is FQNEAQ (reference sequence). The length of the CDR3 is 16 residues. V was clipped by 5 bases and J by 6 bases; unmatched bases: 10. DNA of the CDR3: TGTGCCAGCAGCCAAAGACTAGCGGGGACAGTTGATACGCAGTATTTT. Its protein is CASSQRLAGTVDTQYF.

This clonotype was observed many times. This chain uses TRBV7-3 with TRBJ2-3; possibly TRBD2 for D (6 bases). The V gene's germline CDR1 is SGHTA and CDR2 FQGTGA. The length of the CDR3 is 12 residues. V lost 4 bases and J 6 bases, leaving 8 bases between the germline ends. For the CDR3, the DNA is TGTGCCAGCAGCTCCGCGGGGGATACGCAGTATTTT. Translation: CASSSAGDTQYF.

The table lists this clonotype with a few counts. The chain carries TRBV12-3 or TRBV12-4 and TRBJ2-3, with TRBD2 matching over 11 bases. The CDR3 extends over 15 amino acids. Unmatched junction bases numbered 7, after V lost 6 bases and J lost 5 bases. CDR3 nucleotide sequence: TGTGCCAGCAGCGCGACTAGCGGGGATGGAGATACGCAGTATTTT. The encoded protein is CASSATSGDGDTQYF.

The rearrangement links TRBV7-2 to TRBJ1-2, with TRBD1 identical over 7 bases. The CDR3 is made up of 18 amino acids. Germline V lookup: CDR1 SGHTA, CDR2 FQGNSA. V lost 6 bases, J lost 2 bases, and 18 bases stayed unmatched. The DNA for the CDR3 is TGTGCCAGCAGTCACCCCCCCTCGCTCGGACAGGCGAACTATGGCTACACCTTC. This encodes CASSHPPSLGQANYGYTF.

V and J are TRBV9 and TRBJ2-3; 9 nucleotides agree with TRBD2. V shed 3 bases and J 7 bases; nucleotides not matched to a gene: 6. Germline CDR1 reads SGDLS; CDR2 reads YYNGEE. The CDR3 loop spans 14 amino acids. CDR3 protein: CASSERGLANTQYF. CDR3 sequence (DNA): TGTGCCAGCAGCGAGAGGGGACTAGCAAATACGCAGTATTTT.